The entry that follows covers one T cell receptor (beta chain) sequence. Antigen: not known. Repertoires were generated with immunoSEQ multiplex PCR, while TCRdb's copy carries only in-frame clones and drops some. The sample holds 100,000 to 110,000 clones, around 91% seen once. The record originates from a study of OX40 agonist ivuxolimab in advanced cancers. Findings of the study overall: At doses 0.1 to 3.0 mg/kg, CD4+ and CD8+ clones expanded. The average count of expanded clones was higher among CD8+ T cells than among CD4+.

This clonotype was sampled from an adult with an advanced solid tumor such as melanoma, head and neck, liver or kidney cancer. Specimen: CD4+ or CD8+ T cells sorted from blood, collected in a trial of the OX40 agonist ivuxolimab.

The CDR3 sequence: CASSIVGGLAEQFF. The CDR3 DNA is TGTGCCAGTAGTATAGTTGGGGGACTAGCGGAGCAGTTCTTC. J is TRBJ2-1 and V is TRBV19, with 10 bases that match TRBD2. Trimming at V came to 1 base and at J to 10 bases, leaving 4 bases not matched to a gene. This CDR3 is built from 14 residues. Per the germline V gene, CDR1 is LNHDA and CDR2 is SQIVND (reference sequence). Full variable domain (outside the CDR3, taken from reference TRBV19 and TRBJ2-1): DGGITQSPKYLFRKEGQNVTLSCEQNLNHDAMYWYRQDPGQGLRLIYYSQIVNDFQKGDIAEGYSVSREKKESFPLTVTSAQKNPTAFYLCASSIVGGLAEQFFGPGTRLTVL.